These 28 T cell receptor beta chains were sequenced from one sample in a study of blood T cell repertoires in COVID-19. Only in-frame clones appear in the TCRdb table, and some are missing; sequencing was by immunoSEQ multiplex PCR. The top ten clones hold over 8% of a sample with about 150,000 clones, 84% of them seen once. Sample: peripheral blood. The source is a woman aged 50 to 60 with acute or convalescent COVID-19.

The genes are TRBV6-5 and TRBJ1-6; D gene ambiguous. CDR1 and CDR2 from the germline V gene are MNHEY and SVGAGI. The CDR3 has 15 residues. V lost 0 bases to trimming and J lost 5 bases, with 8 bases between them. CDR3 coding DNA: TGTGCCAGCAGTTACTCAAGAGATAATAATTCACCCCTCCACTTT. Translated, it gives CASSYSRDNNSPLHF.

Remarks on this clone: Other nucleotide sequences from this sample produce the same CDR3. The chain employs TRBV5-1 and TRBJ2-5; 7 nucleotides line up with TRBD1. V lost 0 bases, J lost 2 bases, and 7 bases stayed unmatched. From germline, CDR1 is SGHRS and CDR2 YFSETQ. This CDR3 comprises 16 residues. CDR3 region: CASSLGPGGTQETQYF. In DNA form, the CDR3 reads TGCGCCAGCAGCTTGGGTCCAGGGGGTACGCAAGAGACCCAGTACTTC.

The chain recombines TRBV10-3 with TRBJ2-7; a possible D gene is TRBD1 (5 bases). The CDR3 length is 14 residues. Per germline, CDR1 ENHRY and CDR2 SYGVKD. Trimming stripped 10 bases from V and 3 bases from J, with 19 bases between. CDR3: CATKETDLSYEQYF. The DNA for the CDR3 is TGTGCCACCAAAGAGACAGATTTAAGCTACGAGCAGTACTTC.

The CDR3, as DNA: TGTGCCAGCAGCTTATCGGAGACGGAATATGATAATTCACCCCTCCACTTT. It specifies CASSLSETEYDNSPLHF. The rearrangement uses TRBV7-9 and TRBJ1-6; D is uncertain. The CDR3 consists of 17 residues. The V gene lost 2 bases and the J gene lost 5 bases, with 16 bases spanning the gap. CDR1 is SEHNR and CDR2 is FQNEAQ in the germline V gene (reference sequence).

V is TRBV5-1 and J is TRBJ2-1, with D maybe TRBD2 (7 bases). The CDR3 runs 14 residues. With 4 bases removed from V and 4 bases from J, the gap between germline ends came to 12 bases. Germline values: CDR1 SGHRS, CDR2 YFSETQ. The CDR3 DNA reads TGCGCCAGCAGCGGGGAGGGGGTTTACAATGAGCAGTTCTTC. Its protein is CASSGEGVYNEQFF.

The V and J genes are TRBV10-2 and TRBJ1-6, with D perhaps TRBD1 (6 bases). Trimming removed 4 bases from V and 7 bases from J, with 11 bases in between. This CDR3 has 14 amino acids. Germline-derived CDR1 and CDR2 are WSHSY and SAAADI. This chain's CDR3 is CASSVAQGNSPLHF. CDR3 sequence (DNA): TGCGCCAGCAGTGTCGCGCAGGGGAATTCACCCCTCCACTTT.

This clone was detected once. This chain joins TRBV24-1 and TRBJ2-3; 7 bases match TRBD1. The CDR3 totals 14 residues. Per the germline V gene, CDR1 is KGHDR and CDR2 is SFDVKD. Unmatched junction bases numbered 2, after V lost 5 bases and J lost 1 base. The CDR3: CATSVTGGTDTQYF. The CDR3 coding sequence is TGTGCCACCAGTGTAACAGGGGGCACAGATACGCAGTATTTT.

This chain joins TRBV7-3 and TRBJ1-3; D remains ambiguous. CDR3 length: 19 amino acids. The germline CDR1 and CDR2 sequences are SGHTA and FQGTGA. V lost 4 bases and J lost 0, with 22 bases in between. CDR3 DNA: TGTGCCAGCAGCTCCTCGAGCCCTACAGAACCGATCTCTGGAAACACCATATATTTT. It translates to CASSSSSPTEPISGNTIYF.

This chain uses TRBV28 with TRBJ2-3; 9 bases are shared with TRBD1. The CDR3 consists of 15 residues. V dropped 6 bases and J dropped 3; count of bases not matched to a gene: 7. Germline loops: CDR1 MDHEN, CDR2 SYDVKM. This chain's CDR3 is CASRLTGGRTDTQYF. CDR3 DNA: TGTGCCAGCAGACTCACAGGGGGCCGGACAGATACGCAGTATTTT.

In DNA form, the CDR3 reads TGTGCCAGCCTCAAGACTAGCGGGAATACGGATACGCAGTATTTT. Translation: CASLKTSGNTDTQYF. This sequence joins TRBV28 and TRBJ2-3; TRBD2 agrees at 11 bases. Germline loops: CDR1 MDHEN, CDR2 SYDVKM. The CDR3 has 15 amino acids. The V gene end was trimmed by 8 bases and the J gene end by 6 bases; junction bases not matched to a gene: 10.

This clone has a handful of counts. Additional DNA sequences in this sample encode the identical CDR3. This chain joins TRBV18 and TRBJ2-3, with 8 bases identical to TRBD2. The germline V gene encodes CDR1 KGHSH and CDR2 LQKENI. Trimming removed 6 bases from V and 4 bases from J; junction bases left unmatched: 6. This CDR3 region has 14 residues. The CDR3 loop reads CASSPSGGSDTQYF. The DNA of the CDR3 is TGTGCCAGCTCGCCCTCGGGGGGGTCAGATACGCAGTATTTT.

The V call is TRBV28, the J call TRBJ1-2; D perhaps matches TRBD1 (6 bases). CDR1 is MDHEN and CDR2 is SYDVKM in the germline V gene. V lost 2 bases to trimming and J lost 6 bases, with 10 bases between them. The CDR3 contains 13 residues. The CDR3 bases are TGTGCCAGCAGTTTAGTAGGGGGTAATGGCTACACCTTC. It is translated as CASSLVGGNGYTF.

The rearrangement uses TRBV5-1 and TRBJ1-3, with a weak D call TRBD1 (5 bases). V was clipped by 6 bases and J by 2 bases, with 15 bases between them. CDR1 SGHRS and CDR2 YFSETQ come from the germline V gene. This CDR3 contains 15 residues. CDR3: CASTLPGGTGNTIYF. The CDR3 DNA reads TGCGCCAGCACCCTACCTGGGGGGACTGGAAACACCATATATTTT.

V usage is TRBV4-1 and J usage is TRBJ2-7; the match to TRBD1 covers 8 bases. Germline CDR1 and CDR2: MGHRA and YSYEKL. The CDR3 loop spans 15 amino acids. V shed 4 bases, J shed 2 bases, and the junction held 7 bases outside the gene matches. The CDR3 DNA follows: TGCGCCAGCAGCCCTACGACAGGGGACCCCTACGAGCAGTACTTC. It translates to CASSPTTGDPYEQYF.

This chain's CDR3 is CASSLTRDRGLDQPQHF. CDR3 DNA: TGTGCCAGCTCACTCACTCGGGACAGGGGGCTGGATCAGCCCCAGCATTTT. The gene calls are TRBV18 and TRBJ1-5; the match to TRBD1 covers 12 bases. Per the germline V gene, CDR1 is KGHSH and CDR2 is LQKENI. The V and J ends lost 4 bases and 5 bases, in that order; junction bases with no gene match: 9. CDR3 length: 17 residues. Combining the CDR3 with reference TRBV18 and TRBJ1-5 gives the whole variable domain NAGVMQNPRHLVRRRGQEARLRCSPMKGHSHVYWYRQLPEEGLKFMVYLQKENIIDESGMPKERFSAEFPKEGPSILRIQQVVRGDSAAYFCASSLTRDRGLDQPQHFGDGTRLSIL.

The chain links TRBV19 to TRBJ2-6; 12 bases fit TRBD1. The CDR3 is 19 residues long. V lost 3 bases, J lost 3 bases, and 9 bases stayed unmatched. Germline loops: CDR1 LNHDA, CDR2 SQIVND (reference sequence). CDR3 loop: CASSIRPGQGALGANVLTF. Here the CDR3 DNA reads TGTGCCAGTAGTATTCGACCGGGACAGGGGGCGCTTGGGGCCAACGTCCTGACTTTC.

The chain's CDR3 is CAGWDRATEAFF. The DNA of the CDR3 is TGTGCCGGCTGGGACAGGGCAACTGAAGCTTTCTTT. The rearrangement links TRBV5-8 to TRBJ1-1, with 9 bases fitting TRBD1. This CDR3 spans 12 amino acids. Germline CDR1 and CDR2: SGHTS and YDEGEE. V shed 10 bases and J 5 bases; nucleotides not matched to a gene: 6.

V gene TRBV7-9 combines with J gene TRBJ2-3; D is possibly TRBD2 (5 bases). Trimming took off 3 bases at V and 0 bases at J, with 10 bases between the two ends. The CDR3 is 15 residues long. The V gene's germline CDR1 is SEHNR and CDR2 FQNEAQ (reference sequence). CDR3 amino acids: CASSLRAGSTDTQYF. The CDR3 DNA reads TGTGCCAGCAGCTTGAGGGCTGGTAGCACAGATACGCAGTATTTT.

The genes are TRBV28 and TRBJ1-2; D perhaps matches TRBD1 (5 bases). Trimming shortened V by 1 base and J by 3 bases, and 9 bases separated the two germline ends. Germline V gene lookup returns CDR1 MDHEN and CDR2 SYDVKM. The CDR3 runs 14 residues. The CDR3 DNA sequence: TGTGCCAGCAGTTTATCCGAGACAGACTATGGCTACACCTTC. Its translation: CASSLSETDYGYTF.

This clone came up once. This chain links TRBV18 with TRBJ2-5, with 9 bases matching TRBD1. Losses at the gene ends were 6 bases for V and 4 bases for J; bases not matched to a gene: 9. The germline gives CDR1 KGHSH, CDR2 LQKENI. This CDR3 region has 15 residues. The CDR3: CASSPSDRGTETQYF. The CDR3 bases are TGTGCCAGCTCCCCATCGGACAGGGGAACAGAGACCCAGTACTTC.

V and J are TRBV27 and TRBJ1-6; D gene unclear. This CDR3 is built from 15 residues. V gave up 2 bases and J gave up 8 bases, with 13 bases separating them. The V gene's germline CDR1 is MNHEY and CDR2 SMNVEV (reference sequence). The CDR3 loop reads CASSLDGFEDSPLHF. The CDR3, as DNA: TGTGCCAGCAGTTTAGATGGATTCGAGGATTCACCCCTCCACTTT.

The gene calls are TRBV18 and TRBJ2-3, with 10 bases fitting TRBD2. This CDR3 contains 16 residues. Germline-derived CDR1 and CDR2 are KGHSH and LQKENI. V dropped 0 bases and J dropped 5; count of bases not matched to a gene: 5. The CDR3 DNA reads TGTGCCAGCTCACCACCGAGCGGGGGGGGCGTAGATACGCAGTATTTT. Translation: CASSPPSGGGVDTQYF. Looking up the rest from reference TRBV18 and TRBJ2-3 gives the full variable domain: NAGVMQNPRHLVRRRGQEARLRCSPMKGHSHVYWYRQLPEEGLKFMVYLQKENIIDESGMPKERFSAEFPKEGPSILRIQQVVRGDSAAYFCASSPPSGGGVDTQYFGPGTRLTVL.

The J gene is TRBJ2-1, the V gene TRBV19; 10 positions agree with TRBD2. CDR1 is LNHDA, CDR2 SQIVND, per germline (reference sequence). The V segment lost 7 bases and the J segment 1 base; nucleotides outside the gene matches: 10. This CDR3 comprises 17 residues. For the CDR3, the DNA is TGTGCCAGTATCGGTTTGGGTAGCGGGAGGTCCTACAATGAGCAGTTCTTC. This codes for CASIGLGSGRSYNEQFF. The variable domain in full, completed from reference TRBV19 and TRBJ2-1, reads DGGITQSPKYLFRKEGQNVTLSCEQNLNHDAMYWYRQDPGQGLRLIYYSQIVNDFQKGDIAEGYSVSREKKESFPLTVTSAQKNPTAFYLCASIGLGSGRSYNEQFFGPGTRLTVL.

V usage is TRBV28 and J usage is TRBJ2-1; D is ambiguous. There are 16 residues in the CDR3. CDR1 is MDHEN, CDR2 SYDVKM, per germline. V was clipped by 5 bases and J by 0 bases, with 14 bases between them. Here the CDR3 reads CASSATTPSSYNEQFF. CDR3 coding DNA: TGTGCCAGCAGTGCCACAACTCCTAGCTCCTACAATGAGCAGTTCTTC.

This chain links TRBV13 with TRBJ2-7, with 13 bases that match TRBD2. With 5 bases clipped from V and 3 bases from J, the junction kept 4 bases outside the gene matches. Germline CDR1 reads PRHDT; CDR2 reads FYEKMQ (reference sequence). The CDR3 contains 15 residues. Here the CDR3 reads CASSTSGRAIYEQYF. The CDR3 DNA reads TGTGCCAGCAGCACTAGCGGGAGGGCCATCTACGAGCAGTACTTC.

The chain is built from TRBV6-1 and TRBJ2-1; 12 nucleotides align to TRBD2. Germline V CDR1 and CDR2: MNHNS, SASEGT. Trimming removed 4 bases from V and 0 bases from J; junction bases left unmatched: 7. The CDR3 consists of 18 residues. CDR3 bases: TGTGCCAGCAGTGTACTAGCGGGGGGCTCTAGCTCCTACAATGAGCAGTTCTTC. Translating gives CASSVLAGGSSSYNEQFF.

The genes are TRBV30 and TRBJ1-1; D not certain. Germline CDR1 is GTSNPN and CDR2 is SVGIG (reference sequence). Trimming took 0 bases from V and 10 from J, leaving 12 bases between them. This CDR3 comprises 12 residues. The CDR3 DNA follows: TGTGCCTGGAGTGTAGGTCCGTCAGGAGCTTTCTTT. Translating it yields CAWSVGPSGAFF.

V usage is TRBV13 and J usage is TRBJ2-7; 14 nucleotides agree with TRBD2. The CDR3 is 16 amino acids. The V and J ends lost 5 bases and 3 bases, in that order; junction bases with no gene match: 6. CDR1 and CDR2 (germline): PRHDT, FYEKMQ (reference sequence). CDR3 sequence: CASSRATSGGGYEQYF. CDR3 sequence (DNA): TGTGCCAGCAGCCGAGCGACTAGCGGGGGGGGCTACGAGCAGTACTTC.